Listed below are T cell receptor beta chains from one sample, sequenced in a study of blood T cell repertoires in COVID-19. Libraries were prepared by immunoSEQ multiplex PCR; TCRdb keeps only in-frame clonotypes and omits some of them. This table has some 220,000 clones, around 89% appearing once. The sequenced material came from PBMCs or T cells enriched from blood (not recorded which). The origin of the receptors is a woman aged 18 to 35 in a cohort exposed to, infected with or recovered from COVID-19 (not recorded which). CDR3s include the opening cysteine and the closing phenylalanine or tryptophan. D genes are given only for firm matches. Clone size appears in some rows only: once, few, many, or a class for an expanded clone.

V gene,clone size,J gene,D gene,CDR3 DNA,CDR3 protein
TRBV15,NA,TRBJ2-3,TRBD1,TGTGCCACCAGCAGGGACAGGTTTACAGATACGCAGTATTTT,CATSRDRFTDTQYF
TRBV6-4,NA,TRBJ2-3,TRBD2,TGTGCCAGCAGTGACGGAGCGGGAGGGACAGATACGCAGTATTTT,CASSDGAGGTDTQYF
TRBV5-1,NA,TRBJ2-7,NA,TGCGCCAGCAGCTTTCAGGGCAGATCCGAGCAGTACTTC,CASSFQGRSEQYF
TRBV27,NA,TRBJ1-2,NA,TGTGCCAGCAGGGGAGGAGGGTTGGTTGGTGGCTACACCTTC,CASRGGGLVGGYTF
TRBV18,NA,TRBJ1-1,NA,TGTGCCAGCTCACCACCGTGGCAGGGTTCGGGCCCCAACACTGAAGCTTTCTTT,CASSPPWQGSGPNTEAFF
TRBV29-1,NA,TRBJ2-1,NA,TGCAGCGTTTCTATCTTAGAGGGTTACAATGAGCAGTTCTTC,CSVSILEGYNEQFF
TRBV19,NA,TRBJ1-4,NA,TGTGCCAGTAGTCTCCGGTCCTCAAATGAAAAACTGTTTTTT,CASSLRSSNEKLFF
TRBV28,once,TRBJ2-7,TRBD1,TGTGCCAGCACCCCAACAGGGGCCCAAGGCGAGCAGTACTTC,CASTPTGAQGEQYF
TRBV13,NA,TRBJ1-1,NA,TGTGCCAGCAGCCAAGGACAGCGGGGCACTGAAGCTTTCTTT,CASSQGQRGTEAFF
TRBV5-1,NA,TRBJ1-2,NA,TGCGCCAGCAGCCCCCTGACAAACTATGGCTACACCTTC,CASSPLTNYGYTF
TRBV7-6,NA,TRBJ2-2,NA,TGTGCCAGCAGCTACTTTGTTAAACGGGGGTCGAACACCGGGGAGCTGTTTTTT,CASSYFVKRGSNTGELFF
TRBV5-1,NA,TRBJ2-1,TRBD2,TGCGCCAGCAGCTTCCTAGCGGGAGACAATGAGCAGTTCTTC,CASSFLAGDNEQFF
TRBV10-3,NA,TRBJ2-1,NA,TGTGCCATCAGTGAACCGGGAGAGCCTTACAATGAGCAGTTCTTC,CAISEPGEPYNEQFF
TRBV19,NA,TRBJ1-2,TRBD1,TGTGCCAGTAGTATTTGGACAGGGGGCTATGGCTACACCTTC,CASSIWTGGYGYTF
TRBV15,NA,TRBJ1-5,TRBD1,TGTGCCACCAGCAGAGATCAGGGGGTGAACCAGCCCCAGCATTTT,CATSRDQGVNQPQHF
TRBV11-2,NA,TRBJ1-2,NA,TGTGCCAGCAGCTTAGCCTTGAACCAACAGGGTCATGGCTACACCTTC,CASSLALNQQGHGYTF
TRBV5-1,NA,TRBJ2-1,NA,TGCGCCAGCAGCGCCGGGGAACGGGCGGGGGCCCCTTGGGATGAGCAGTTCTTC,CASSAGERAGAPWDEQFF
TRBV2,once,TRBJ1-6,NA,TGTGCCAGCAGTGACAATGAGGCGGCCTCCTATAATTCACCCCTCCACTTT,CASSDNEAASYNSPLHF
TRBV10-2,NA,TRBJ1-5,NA,TGCGCCAGCAGAAAGGGGGGGCGCGGAAATCAGCCCCAGCATTTT,CASRKGGRGNQPQHF
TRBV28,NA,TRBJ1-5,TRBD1,TGTGCCAGCACCTCATTGGACAGGGGGCTGGAACAGCCCCAGCATTTT,CASTSLDRGLEQPQHF
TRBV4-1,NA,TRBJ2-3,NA,TGCGCCAGCAGCCAAGATCAACTGGGGGGAGGCACAGATACGCAGTATTTT,CASSQDQLGGGTDTQYF
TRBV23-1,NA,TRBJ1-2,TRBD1,TGCGCCAGCAGCCTCCTCCGACAGGGAGACACCTTC,CASSLLRQGDTF
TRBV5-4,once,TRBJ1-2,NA,TGTGCCAGCAGCTTGGCCGGGGTTGATGGCTACACCTTC,CASSLAGVDGYTF
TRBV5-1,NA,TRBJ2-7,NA,TGCGCCAGCAGCTTGGAAGTGGGCCGGCCGGCCTACGAGCAGTACTTC,CASSLEVGRPAYEQYF
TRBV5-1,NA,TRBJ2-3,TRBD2,TGCGCCAGCAGGTCCGGACTAGCGGGGGTGGCAGATACGCAGTATTTT,CASRSGLAGVADTQYF
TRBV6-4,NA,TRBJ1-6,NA,TGTGCCAGCAGTGATGGACATAGAGTTGTTAATTCACCCCTCCACTTT,CASSDGHRVVNSPLHF
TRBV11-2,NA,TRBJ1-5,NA,TGTGCCAGCAGCCAATATAGCGGGACACAAAATCAGCCCCAGCATTTT,CASSQYSGTQNQPQHF
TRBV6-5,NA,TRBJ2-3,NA,TGTGCCAGCAGGATCCCGAGGGAAGATACGCAGTATTTT,CASRIPREDTQYF
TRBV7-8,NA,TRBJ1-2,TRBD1,TGTGCCAGCAGCCAGGGACAGTCCCACTATGGCTACACCTTC,CASSQGQSHYGYTF
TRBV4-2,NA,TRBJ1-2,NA,TGTGCCAGCAGCCAAGAGAGAGGTGGCTACACCTTC,CASSQERGGYTF
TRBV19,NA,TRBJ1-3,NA,TGTGCCAGTAGTCTGGGGGCAATCGGAAACACCATATATTTT,CASSLGAIGNTIYF
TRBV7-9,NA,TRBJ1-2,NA,TGTGCCAGCAGCTTAGCGGCCGGGGGTGCTAACTATGGCTACACCTTC,CASSLAAGGANYGYTF
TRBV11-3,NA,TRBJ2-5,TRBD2,TGTGCCAGCAGCCCAGGACTAGCGGGAGGGGAGACCCAGTACTTC,CASSPGLAGGETQYF
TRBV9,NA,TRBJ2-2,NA,TGTGCCAGCAGCGTAGTGGAGGGGGCTGGAACCGGGGAGCTGTTTTTT,CASSVVEGAGTGELFF
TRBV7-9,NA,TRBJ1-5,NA,TGTGCCAGCACCCCGACAGGCCACAATCAGCCCCAGCATTTT,CASTPTGHNQPQHF
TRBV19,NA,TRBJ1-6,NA,TGTGCCAGTAGTATGAGCTCCTATAATTCACCCCTCCACTTT,CASSMSSYNSPLHF
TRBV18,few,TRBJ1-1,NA,TGTGCCAGCTCACCACCTAACGAGCTTGGCACTGAAGCTTTCTTT,CASSPPNELGTEAFF
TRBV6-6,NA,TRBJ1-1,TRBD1,TGTGCCAGCAGTCTCCGGACAGGGAGGTGGGTTGTCACTGAAGCTTTCTTT,CASSLRTGRWVVTEAFF
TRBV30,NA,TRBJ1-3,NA,TGTGCCTGGAGTGCGGGACACGATGGAAACACCATATATTTT,CAWSAGHDGNTIYF
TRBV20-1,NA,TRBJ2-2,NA,TGCAGTGCTAGTACCAGGGCGGACACCGGGGAGCTGTTTTTT,CSASTRADTGELFF
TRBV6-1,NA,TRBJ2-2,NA,TGTGCCAGCAGTGAATCAATCACGGGACACTACACCGGGGAGCTGTTTTTT,CASSESITGHYTGELFF
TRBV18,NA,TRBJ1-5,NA,TGTGCCAGCTCACCCCTCGGGAGGAACCCGACGCAGCCCCAGCATTTT,CASSPLGRNPTQPQHF
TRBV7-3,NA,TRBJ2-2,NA,TGTGCCAGCAGCTTCGGGGAGACCCATAACACCGGGGAGCTGTTTTTT,CASSFGETHNTGELFF
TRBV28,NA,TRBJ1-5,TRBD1,TGTGCCAGCAGTTTACCTACAGGGGTCGGCAATCAGCCCCAGCATTTT,CASSLPTGVGNQPQHF
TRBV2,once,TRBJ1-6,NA,TGTGCCAGCAGTGGGACAAGGGGGAATTCACCCCTCCACTTT,CASSGTRGNSPLHF
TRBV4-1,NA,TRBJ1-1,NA,TGCGCCAGCAGCCAAGTTGGCGGGGGCGGTGAAGCTTTCTTT,CASSQVGGGGEAFF
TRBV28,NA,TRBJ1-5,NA,TGTGCCAGCGCACTCAATCAGCCCCAGCATTTT,CASALNQPQHF
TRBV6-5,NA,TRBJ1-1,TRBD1,TGTGCCAGCAGTTACTTAGGGGGCGGCACTGAAGCTTTCTTT,CASSYLGGGTEAFF
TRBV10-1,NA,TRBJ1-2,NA,TGCGCCAGCAGTTCATCAGCTAACTATGGCTACACCTTC,CASSSSANYGYTF
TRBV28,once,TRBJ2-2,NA,TGTGCCAGCAGCCAGGGGGGTCCGAACACCGGGGAGCTGTTTTTT,CASSQGGPNTGELFF
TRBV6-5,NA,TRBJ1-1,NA,TGTGCCAGCAGTTCGGTCAGGGGCACTGAAGCTTTCTTT,CASSSVRGTEAFF
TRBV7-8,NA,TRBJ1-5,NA,TGTGCCAGCAGCTTAGCGCGTAGCAATCAGCCCCAGCATTTT,CASSLARSNQPQHF
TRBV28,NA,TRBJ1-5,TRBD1,TGTGCCAGCAGTATCCCGGGACAGGAGTTTCAGCCCCAGCATTTT,CASSIPGQEFQPQHF
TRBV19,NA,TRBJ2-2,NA,TGTGCCAGTAGTATATGGGAGACCGGGGAGCTGTTTTTT,CASSIWETGELFF
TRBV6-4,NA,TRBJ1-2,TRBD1,TGTGCCAGCAGTGACGGGACAGGGGGCGGTCTTTTTGGCTACACCTTC,CASSDGTGGGLFGYTF
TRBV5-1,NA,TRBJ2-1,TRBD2,TGCGCCAGCAGCCAAACCCCCGGACTAGCGGGAGGGGATGAGCAGTTCTTC,CASSQTPGLAGGDEQFF
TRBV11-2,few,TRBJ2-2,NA,TGTGCCAGCAGCTTAGCGGTCATCAACACCGGGGAGCTGTTTTTT,CASSLAVINTGELFF
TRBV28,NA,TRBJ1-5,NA,TGTGCCAGCACCCTTGGGGCCTTTAGCAATCAGCCCCAGCATTTT,CASTLGAFSNQPQHF
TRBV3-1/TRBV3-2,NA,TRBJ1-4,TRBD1,TGTGCCAGCAGCCAAGATTGGACAGGGCGGGAAAAACTGTTTTTT,CASSQDWTGREKLFF